These 26 T cell receptor beta chains share one sample of origin, sequenced in a study of identical twins. TCRdb processed the 5' RACE reads anew with MiXCR; each CDR3 protein has one entry. The table records about 690,000 distinct CDR3 sequences, 5.5% to 7.5% of them present only once. The specimen sequenced was naive T cells sorted from blood. Source of these receptors: a man aged 18-30 years in good health.

This clonotype was seen at least ten times. This chain uses TRBV20-1 with TRBJ2-2; D is ambiguous. V lost 6 bases and J lost 2, with 10 bases in between. The CDR3 totals 13 residues. Germline V CDR1 and CDR2: DFQATT, SNEGSKA (reference sequence). The CDR3 is CSAPRINTGELFF. The CDR3 nucleotides read TGCAGTGCCCCGAGGATTAACACCGGGGAGCTGTTTTTT.

The chain is built from TRBV12-1 and TRBJ1-2; TRBD1, the table's D call, was not compared with the DNA. TRBV12-1 is classified as a pseudogene. This CDR3 is built from 14 residues. CDR3 sequence: CASRARDRNYGYTF. DNA for the CDR3: TGCGCCAGCAGGGCCCGGGACAGAAACTATGGCTACACCTTC.

This clonotype came up many times. This rearrangement joins TRBV27 to TRBJ1-4, with a weak D call TRBD1 (5 bases). Trimming left V 5 bases short and J 0 bases short, with 13 bases between. The germline V gene encodes CDR1 MNHEY and CDR2 SMNVEV (reference sequence). This CDR3 spans 16 amino acids. The CDR3 region has the DNA TGTGCCAGCAGTCCCTCCCCCAGGGCAACTAATGAAAAACTGTTTTTT. Its protein is CASSPSPRATNEKLFF.

Ten or more counts support this clonotype. The rearrangement uses TRBV20-1 and TRBJ2-3, with D uncertain. V lost 3 bases, J lost 0 bases, and 13 bases lay in between. The length of the CDR3 is 15 residues. Germline V CDR1 and CDR2: DFQATT, SNEGSKA (reference sequence). As DNA, the CDR3 is TGCAGTGCTAGGGAACAGATTTCTAGCACAGATACGCAGTATTTT. Its translation: CSAREQISSTDTQYF.

This clonotype was seen repeatedly, ten times or more. The CDR3 DNA reads as TGCGCCAGCAGCTCGGGACGGATGAACACTGAAGCTTTCTTT. Translation gives CASSSGRMNTEAFF. V is TRBV5-1 and J is TRBJ1-1, with D tentatively TRBD1 (5 bases). The length of the CDR3 is 14 residues. Trimming took 3 bases from V and 0 from J, leaving 9 bases between them. Germline CDR1 reads SGHRS; CDR2 reads YFSETQ.

At least ten counts were recorded for this clonotype. This chain's CDR3 is CASSQDPGQGGQPQHF. In DNA, the CDR3 is TGCGCCAGCAGCCAAGACCCAGGACAGGGAGGTCAGCCCCAGCATTTT. The J gene is TRBJ1-5, the V gene TRBV4-1, with TRBD1 identical over 8 bases. CDR1 and CDR2 from the germline V gene are MGHRA and YSYEKL. After removal of 0 bases from V and 6 bases from J, the junction contained 7 bases not matched to a gene. The CDR3 is made up of 16 amino acids.

The genes are TRBV4-1 and TRBJ2-7; D remains unclear. Per the germline V gene, CDR1 is MGHRA and CDR2 is YSYEKL. This CDR3 contains 13 residues. Trimming cost V 7 bases and J 0 bases, with 10 bases left between them. The CDR3 region is CASMGRSSYEQYV. The DNA for the CDR3 is TGCGCCAGCATGGGCAGGAGCTCCTACGAGCAGTACGTC.

The gene calls are TRBV5-1 and TRBJ2-3, with D perhaps assigned TRBD1 or TRBD2 (5 bases each). This CDR3 region has 14 residues. The V end was cut by 2 bases, the J end by 0 bases, with 7 bases between. The germline CDR1 and CDR2 sequences are SGHRS and YFSETQ. CDR3 bases: TGCGCCAGCAGCTTTCGGGACAGCACAGATACGCAGTATTTT. Translation gives CASSFRDSTDTQYF.

This clonotype was seen repeatedly, ten times or more. This chain uses TRBV15 with TRBJ2-7, with 7 bases aligning to TRBD1. The length of the CDR3 is 14 residues. J lost 3 bases, V lost 3 bases, and 5 bases had no gene match. CDR1 and CDR2 from the germline V gene are LNHNV and YYDKDF (reference sequence). CDR3 DNA sequence: TGTGCCACCAGCAGTATCAGACAGGGCTACGAGCAGTACTTC. Protein: CATSSIRQGYEQYF.

This clonotype was recorded a few times. The chain's CDR3 is CASSLTRSNYGYTF. CDR3 DNA sequence: TGTGCCAGCAGTTTAACACGTTCCAACTATGGCTACACCTTC. The chain employs TRBV12-3 or TRBV12-4 and TRBJ1-2; no reliable D call. The V end was cut by 2 bases, the J end by 2 bases, with 9 bases between. The length of the CDR3 is 14 residues.

This clonotype was recorded at least ten times. This rearrangement joins TRBV12-3 or TRBV12-4 to TRBJ1-1; D is undetermined. The CDR3 extends over 16 amino acids. V was cut by 1 base and J by 6 bases, with 18 bases left in between. The CDR3 sequence is CASSLVEVGGGPEAFF. CDR3 bases: TGTGCCAGCAGTTTAGTGGAGGTCGGCGGTGGACCTGAAGCTTTCTTT.

This clonotype was recorded at least ten times. This rearrangement joins TRBV12-3 or TRBV12-4 to TRBJ2-1; the D gene is possibly TRBD2 (6 bases). The CDR3 runs 15 residues. Between the trimmed V and J ends, which lost 1 base and 3 bases, there was a span of 10 bases. CDR3 bases: TGTGCCAGCAGTTTAGGCGGGGCCGACTACAATGAGCAGTTCTTC. Its protein product is CASSLGGADYNEQFF.

Ten or more counts support this clonotype. CDR3 loop: CASSFGTSDFSGANVLTF. The CDR3 DNA reads as TGTGCCAGCAGCTTTGGGACCTCCGACTTCTCTGGGGCCAACGTCCTGACTTTC. The chain is built from TRBV5-6 and TRBJ2-6; D might be TRBD1 or TRBD2, each matching 5 bases. The germline gives CDR1 SGHDT, CDR2 YYEEEE. V was clipped by 2 bases and J by 0 bases, with 15 bases between them. This CDR3 has 18 amino acids.

This clonotype was counted ten times or more. V is TRBV20-1 and J is TRBJ1-1; weak D call: TRBD1 (6 bases). The CDR3 is made up of 13 amino acids. Trimming took off 3 bases at V and 3 bases at J, with 11 bases between the two ends. CDR1 DFQATT and CDR2 SNEGSKA come from the germline V gene (reference sequence). CDR3 protein: CSASRQVDTEAFF. For the CDR3, the DNA is TGCAGTGCTAGTAGACAGGTAGACACTGAAGCTTTCTTT.

The table lists this clonotype with many counts. The J gene is TRBJ2-1, the V gene TRBV12-3 or TRBV12-4; D call uncertain. V lost 5 bases to trimming and J lost 7 bases, with 12 bases between them. CDR3 length: 13 residues. The DNA of the CDR3 is TGTGCCAGCAGTCCGACCCTTCAGAATGAGCAGTTCTTC. It yields the protein CASSPTLQNEQFF.

This clonotype was counted ten times or more. This chain joins TRBV6-4 and TRBJ2-1; TRBD2 matches 10 bases. The germline gives CDR1 MRHNA, CDR2 SNTAGT. The CDR3 is 14 amino acids. Losses at the gene ends were 3 bases for V and 11 bases for J; bases not matched to a gene: 7. The CDR3 DNA reads TGTGCCAGCAGTGAGCGGCTAGCGGGGGTCCAGCAGTTCTTC. This translates into CASSERLAGVQQFF.

This clonotype occurred a few times. The J gene is TRBJ2-1, the V gene TRBV5-4; no clear D gene. CDR1 is SGHNT and CDR2 is YYREEE in the germline V gene (reference sequence). This CDR3 has 15 residues. V was shortened by 1 base and J by 0 bases, with 8 bases between the two germline ends. CDR3 coding DNA: TGTGCCAGCAGCTTGTACGAAAGCTCCTACAATGAGCAGTTCTTC. It specifies CASSLYESSYNEQFF.

This clonotype was seen more than once but under ten times. CDR3 protein: CASSDEIQETQYF. CDR3 coding DNA: TGTGCCAGCAGCGACGAAATCCAAGAGACCCAGTACTTC. This chain joins TRBV3-1 and TRBJ2-5; D uncertain. The V and J ends lost 5 bases and 1 base respectively, with 8 bases between them. Germline CDR1 LGHDT, CDR2 YNNKEL (reference sequence). This CDR3 is built from 13 residues.

This clonotype was detected a few times. The chain joins TRBV15 to TRBJ1-1; the D is unclear. The CDR3 spans 14 residues. Germline V CDR1 and CDR2: LNHNV, YYDKDF (reference sequence). The ends were cut back, 7 bases at V and 1 base at J, with 13 bases in the middle. The CDR3 protein is CATTSDLGNTEAFF. CDR3 coding DNA: TGTGCCACCACCTCGGACCTGGGGAACACTGAAGCTTTCTTT.

This clonotype was recorded at least ten times. The DNA for the CDR3 is TGCAGTGCAGACCCTCCAAACGGGGATGAAAAACTGTTTTTT. This sequence encodes CSADPPNGDEKLFF. This chain joins TRBV20-1 and TRBJ1-4; D is ambiguous. V shed 6 bases and J shed 6 bases, with 17 bases lying between them. The CDR3 spans 14 residues. Germline CDR1 reads DFQATT; CDR2 reads SNEGSKA (reference sequence).

This clonotype has a handful of counts. This sequence joins TRBV18 and TRBJ2-1, with 11 positions matching TRBD1. The J segment lost 5 bases and the V segment lost 5 bases, leaving 11 bases of the junction unmatched. Germline CDR1 and CDR2: KGHSH and LQKENI. This CDR3 has 17 residues. The CDR3 region is CASSFTFRTGGHNEQFF. CDR3 nucleotide sequence: TGTGCCAGCTCATTTACGTTTAGGACAGGGGGCCACAATGAGCAGTTCTTC.

This clonotype came up many times. The rearrangement uses TRBV4-2 and TRBJ2-7, with 8 bases identical to TRBD1. Germline V gene lookup returns CDR1 LGHNA and CDR2 YNFKEQ. V dropped 1 base and J dropped 6; count of bases not matched to a gene: 11. The CDR3 consists of 16 residues. CDR3 in amino acids: CASSQVVRTGIVEQYF. The CDR3 DNA reads TGTGCCAGCAGCCAAGTAGTCAGGACAGGGATTGTCGAGCAGTACTTC.

This sequence joins TRBV27 and TRBJ2-7; 8 bases align to TRBD2. V gave up 4 bases and J gave up 4 bases; unmatched junction bases: 12. Germline CDR1 MNHEY, CDR2 SMNVEV (reference sequence). The CDR3 consists of 16 residues. CDR3 DNA sequence: TGTGCCAGCAGTTCACTAGCGGCGGGAGAAGTTTACGAGCAGTACTTC. The encoded protein is CASSSLAAGEVYEQYF.

The chain links TRBV3-1 to TRBJ1-5, with D tentatively TRBD1 (5 bases). Germline V gene sequence: CDR1 LGHDT, CDR2 YNNKEL (reference sequence). The CDR3 contains 16 residues. Between the trimmed V and J ends, which lost 5 bases and 2 bases, there was a span of 16 bases. In DNA, the CDR3 is TGTGCCAGCAGCAAAGCCACGGGGGGGGGCAATCAGCCCCAGCATTTT. Amino acids: CASSKATGGGNQPQHF.

This clonotype came up a few times. The chain is built from TRBV28 and TRBJ1-2; TRBD1 agrees at 12 bases. This CDR3 contains 16 residues. The germline V gene has CDR1 MDHEN and CDR2 SYDVKM. V was clipped by 6 bases and J by 6 bases; unmatched bases: 11. For the CDR3, the DNA is TGTGCCAGCAGGGGATCCGGGACAGGGGGCCTCGATGGCTACACCTTC. The encoded protein is CASRGSGTGGLDGYTF.

The gene calls are TRBV10-3 and TRBJ2-1; 8 positions agree with TRBD2. The CDR3 is 16 amino acids. The germline V gene has CDR1 ENHRY and CDR2 SYGVKD. The V segment lost 6 bases and the J segment 0 bases; nucleotides outside the gene matches: 7. The DNA for the CDR3 is TGTGCCATCAGCCCCCGGAGCGGGAGCTCCTACAATGAGCAGTTCTTC. It translates to CAISPRSGSSYNEQFF.